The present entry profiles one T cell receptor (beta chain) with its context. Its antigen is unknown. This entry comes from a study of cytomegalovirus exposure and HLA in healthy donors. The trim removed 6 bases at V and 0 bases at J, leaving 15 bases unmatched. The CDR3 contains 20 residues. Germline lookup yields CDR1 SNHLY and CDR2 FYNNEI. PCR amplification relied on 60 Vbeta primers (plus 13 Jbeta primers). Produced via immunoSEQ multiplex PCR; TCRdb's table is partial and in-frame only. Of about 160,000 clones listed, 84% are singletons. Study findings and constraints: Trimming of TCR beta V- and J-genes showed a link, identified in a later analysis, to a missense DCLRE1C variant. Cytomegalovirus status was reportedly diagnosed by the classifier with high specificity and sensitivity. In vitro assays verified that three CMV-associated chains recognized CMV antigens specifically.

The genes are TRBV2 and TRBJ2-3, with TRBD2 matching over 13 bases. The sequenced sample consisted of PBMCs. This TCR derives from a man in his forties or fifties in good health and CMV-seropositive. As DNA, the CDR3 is TGTGCCAGCAGAGCCTTTGGACTAGCGGGGGCCCTCGCCAGCACAGATACGCAGTATTTT. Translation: CASRAFGLAGALASTDTQYF.